The 9 T cell receptor beta chains given below trace back to one sample, sequenced in a study of T cell responses to AZD1222 COVID-19 vaccine. Sequencing was performed with immunoSEQ multiplex PCR; in TCRdb, only in-frame clones are kept and a portion is missing. The data contain approximately 150,000 clones, 90% of them singletons. The sequencing used peripheral blood, collected 28 days after the second AZD1222 dose. Source of these receptors: an adult who received the AZD1222 COVID-19 vaccine.

The chain joins TRBV5-1 to TRBJ2-3; D is perhaps TRBD2 (6 bases). Germline CDR1 SGHRS, CDR2 YFSETQ. The CDR3 runs to 13 residues. Trimming removed 6 bases from V and 5 bases from J, with 13 bases in between. CDR3: CASNSGVLDTQYF. In DNA, the CDR3 is TGCGCCAGCAACTCGGGAGTACTAGATACGCAGTATTTT.

The chain recombines TRBV11-2 with TRBJ1-3; TRBD1 is a possible D gene (6 bases). The V end lost 3 bases, the J end lost 3 bases, and 15 bases lay between the germline ends. The CDR3 runs to 16 residues. The germline gives CDR1 SGHAT, CDR2 FQNNGV. The CDR3: CASSFTTGRGGNTIYF. CDR3 in DNA: TGTGCCAGCAGCTTTACCACAGGGAGGGGTGGAAACACCATATATTTT.

The J gene is TRBJ2-3, the V gene TRBV29-1, with D unresolved. CDR3 length: 12 residues. The V end lost 4 bases, the J end lost 0 bases, and 5 bases lay between the germline ends. Germline V lookup: CDR1 SQVTM, CDR2 ANQGSEA. The CDR3 loop is CSVGASTDTQYF. CDR3 DNA sequence: TGCAGCGTTGGGGCTAGCACAGATACGCAGTATTTT.

The rearrangement uses TRBV11-2 and TRBJ2-1, with 7 nucleotides matching TRBD2. The junction had 8 bases not matched to a gene; V was cut back by 5 bases and J by 4 bases. The V gene's germline CDR1 is SGHAT and CDR2 FQNNGV. The CDR3 runs 15 residues. The CDR3 DNA sequence: TGTGCCAGCAGCGGACTAAGCGGGGTTTACAATGAGCAGTTCTTC. It encodes CASSGLSGVYNEQFF. The whole variable domain, filled in from reference TRBV11-2 and TRBJ2-1, reads EAGVAQSPRYKIIEKRQSVAFWCNPISGHATLYWYQQILGQGPKLLIQFQNNGVVDDSQLPKDRFSAERLKGVDSTLKIQPAKLEDSAVYLCASSGLSGVYNEQFFGPGTRLTVL.

The V call is TRBV3-1 (or the pseudogene TRBV3-2), the J call TRBJ1-4; 7 nucleotides agree with TRBD1. After removal of 3 bases from V and 8 bases from J, the junction contained 12 bases not matched to a gene. Per the germline V gene, CDR1 is LGHDT and CDR2 is YNNKEL (reference sequence). The CDR3 loop spans 16 amino acids. The chain's CDR3 is CASSQRTGKGWEKLFF. The CDR3 bases are TGTGCCAGCAGCCAGAGGACAGGCAAAGGGTGGGAAAAACTGTTTTTT.

The J gene is TRBJ1-5, the V gene TRBV18, with TRBD1 identical over 8 bases. V shed 7 bases and J 6 bases; nucleotides not matched to a gene: 11. Germline CDR1 reads KGHSH; CDR2 reads LQKENI. The CDR3 totals 15 residues. CDR3 in DNA: TGTGCCAGCTTATCCTCCGGGACAGGAACTCAGCCCCAGCATTTT. It is translated as CASLSSGTGTQPQHF. Filled out from reference TRBV18 and TRBJ1-5, the complete variable domain reads NAGVMQNPRHLVRRRGQEARLRCSPMKGHSHVYWYRQLPEEGLKFMVYLQKENIIDESGMPKERFSAEFPKEGPSILRIQQVVRGDSAAYFCASLSSGTGTQPQHFGDGTRLSIL.

This chain connects TRBV5-6 to TRBJ2-7, with 7 bases aligning to TRBD1. The CDR3 has 14 residues. The V and J ends lost 4 bases and 4 bases, in that order; junction bases with no gene match: 8. In germline, CDR1 is SGHDT, CDR2 YYEEEE. CDR3 residues: CASSEDRTPYEQYF. As DNA, the CDR3 is TGTGCCAGCAGCGAGGACAGGACGCCGTACGAGCAGTACTTC.

The chain employs TRBV28 and TRBJ1-2; 9 bases are a match to TRBD1. Per germline, CDR1 MDHEN and CDR2 SYDVKM. The CDR3 covers 13 residues. V trimming: 6 bases; J trimming: 7 bases; junction bases outside the gene matches: 6. CDR3 in DNA: TGTGCCAGCAGGTTACAGGGGGCGACTGGCTACACCTTC. It yields the protein CASRLQGATGYTF.

This clone occurred a few times. This chain links TRBV7-8 with TRBJ1-2; D not certain. Trimming took off 1 base at V and 3 bases at J, with 0 bases between the two ends. The CDR3 covers 11 residues. Per germline, CDR1 SGHVS and CDR2 FQNEAQ. The chain's CDR3 is CASSLDYGYTF. In nucleotides, the CDR3 is TGTGCCAGCAGCTTAGACTATGGCTACACCTTC.